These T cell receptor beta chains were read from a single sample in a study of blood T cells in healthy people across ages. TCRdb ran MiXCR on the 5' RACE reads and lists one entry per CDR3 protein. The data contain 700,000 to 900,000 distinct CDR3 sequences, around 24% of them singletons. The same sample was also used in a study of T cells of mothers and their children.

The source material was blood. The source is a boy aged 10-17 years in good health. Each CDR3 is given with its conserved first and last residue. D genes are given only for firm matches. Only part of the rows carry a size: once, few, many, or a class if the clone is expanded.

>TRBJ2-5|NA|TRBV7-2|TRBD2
CASSLVAGIQEAQYF
TGTGCCAGCAGCTTAGTAGCGGGGATACAAGAGGCCCAGTACTTC
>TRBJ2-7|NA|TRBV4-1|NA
CASSQDLAYEQYF
TGCGCCAGCAGCCAAGATTTAGCCTACGAGCAGTACTTC
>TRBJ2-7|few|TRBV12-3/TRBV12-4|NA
CASSFPVKNEQYF
TGTGCCAGCAGTTTCCCCGTCAAGAACGAGCAGTACTTC
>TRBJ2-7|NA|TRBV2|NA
CASRGVEGWVSYEQYF
TGTGCCAGCAGAGGGGTGGAGGGCTGGGTTTCCTACGAGCAGTACTTC
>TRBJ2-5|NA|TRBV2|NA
CASSEDSEETQYF
TGTGCCAGCAGTGAAGACAGCGAAGAGACCCAGTACTTC
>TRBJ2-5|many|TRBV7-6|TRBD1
CASSSTTGMAVVAQYF
TGTGCCAGCAGCTCGACGACAGGGATGGCGGTCGTGGCCCAGTACTTC
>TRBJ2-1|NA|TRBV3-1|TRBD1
CARTGERNEQFF
TGTGCCAGGACAGGGGAAAGGAATGAGCAGTTCTTC
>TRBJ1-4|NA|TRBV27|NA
CASSLIGVPGEKLFF
TGTGCCAGCAGTCTCATCGGGGTCCCTGGCGAAAAACTGTTTTTT
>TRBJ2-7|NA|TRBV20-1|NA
CSARDLRSRYF
TGCAGTGCTAGAGATTTGAGGTCCAGGTACTTC
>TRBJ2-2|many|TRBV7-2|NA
CASSSRTDTGELFF
TGTGCCAGCAGCTCGCGGACAGACACCGGGGAGCTGTTTTTT
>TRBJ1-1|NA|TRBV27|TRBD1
CASTHRGGNTEALF
TGTGCCAGCACTCACAGGGGGGGAAACACTGAAGCTCTCTTT
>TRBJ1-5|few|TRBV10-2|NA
CASSDRQASYNQPQHF
TGCGCCAGCAGTGACCGACAGGCGTCTTACAATCAGCCCCAGCATTTT
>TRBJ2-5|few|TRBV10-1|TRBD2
CASRAGLAGPYQQYF
TGCGCCAGCAGAGCTGGACTAGCGGGGCCTTACCAGCAGTACTTC
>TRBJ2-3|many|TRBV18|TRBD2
CASSPPGLAFDTQYF
TGTGCCAGCTCACCACCGGGACTAGCGTTCGATACGCAGTATTTT
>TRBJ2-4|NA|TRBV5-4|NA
CASSQDLAKNTQYF
TGTGCCAGCAGCCAAGATCTAGCCAAAAACACTCAGTACTTC
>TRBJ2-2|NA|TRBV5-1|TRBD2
CASAKGSGINTGELFF
TGCGCCAGCGCTAAAGGGAGCGGGATTAACACCGGGGAGCTGTTTTTT
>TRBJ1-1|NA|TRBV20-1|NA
CSARSPENTEAFF
TGCAGTGCTAGATCCCCGGAGAACACTGAAGCTTTCTTT
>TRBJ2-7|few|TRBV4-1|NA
CASSPSMVSEQYF
TGCGCCAGCAGCCCCTCCATGGTGAGTGAGCAGTACTTC
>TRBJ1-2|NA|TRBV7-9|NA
CASSLSAAGYGYTF
TGTGCCAGCAGCTTGTCGGCCGCGGGCTATGGCTACACCTTC
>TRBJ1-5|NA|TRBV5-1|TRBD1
CASSQGTGDNQPQHF
TGCGCCAGCAGCCAGGGGACAGGGGACAATCAGCCCCAGCATTTT
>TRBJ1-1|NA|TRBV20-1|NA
CTLKRADRNTEAFF
TGCACTCTTAAGAGGGCCGACAGGAACACTGAAGCTTTCTTT
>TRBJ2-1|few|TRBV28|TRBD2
CASSLSTSGTYNEQFF
TGTGCCAGCAGTCTGTCGACTAGCGGGACCTACAATGAGCAGTTCTTC
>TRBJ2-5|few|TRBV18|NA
CASSQVSPSETQYF
TGTGCCAGCTCACAAGTCAGCCCCTCTGAGACCCAGTACTTC
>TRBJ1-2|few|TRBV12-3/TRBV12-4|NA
CASSPGHLNYGYTF
TGTGCCAGCAGTCCGGGACACCTAAACTATGGCTACACCTTC
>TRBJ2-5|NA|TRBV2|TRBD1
CASNDREKTQYF
TGTGCCAGCAACGACAGGGAGAAGACCCAGTACTTC
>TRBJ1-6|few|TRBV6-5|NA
CASSYSAGSNSPLHF
TGTGCCAGCAGTTACAGTGCGGGCTCTAATTCACCCCTCCACTTT
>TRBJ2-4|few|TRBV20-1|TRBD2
CSAYSGSENIQYF
TGCAGTGCTTATAGCGGGAGTGAGAACATTCAGTACTTC
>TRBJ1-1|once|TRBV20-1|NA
CSARVPGHPGIGAFF
TGCAGTGCTAGAGTACCCGGACACCCCGGCATAGGAGCTTTCTTT
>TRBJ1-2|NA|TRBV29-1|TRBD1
CSVMTGGNYYGYTF
TGCAGCGTCATGACAGGGGGCAACTACTATGGCTACACCTTC
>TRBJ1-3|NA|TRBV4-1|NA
CASSQGVISGNTIYF
TGCGCCAGCAGCCAGGGGGTGATCTCTGGAAACACCATATATTTT
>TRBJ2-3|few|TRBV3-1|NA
CASTLRGGPAGWPIDTQYF
TGTGCCAGCACCTTAAGAGGGGGTCCGGCGGGCTGGCCGATAGATACGCAGTATTTT
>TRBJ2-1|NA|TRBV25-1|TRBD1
CASSVRGQGAYNEQFF
TGTGCCAGCAGTGTCCGAGGACAGGGGGCCTACAATGAGCAGTTCTTC
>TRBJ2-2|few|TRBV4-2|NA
CASSQDSSSVTNTGELFF
TGTGCCAGCAGCCAAGATTCAAGTAGCGTCACGAACACCGGGGAGCTGTTTTTT
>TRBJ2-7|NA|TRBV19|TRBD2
CASSMFTSGSYEQYF
TGTGCCAGTAGTATGTTCACTAGCGGATCCTACGAGCAGTACTTC
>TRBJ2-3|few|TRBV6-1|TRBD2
CASTRGEGRGSDTQYF
TGTGCCAGCACCCGGGGGGAAGGGAGGGGCTCAGATACGCAGTATTTT
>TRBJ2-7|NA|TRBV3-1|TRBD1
CASSPQGVTYEQYF
TGTGCCAGCAGCCCACAGGGGGTAACCTACGAGCAGTACTTC
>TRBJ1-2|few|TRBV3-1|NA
CASSQDMGGGYTF
TGTGCCAGCAGCCAAGATATGGGAGGTGGCTACACCTTC